This T cell receptor (beta chain) was recovered during a study of OX40 agonist ivuxolimab in advanced cancers. Profiling relied on immunoSEQ multiplex PCR, and the TCRdb table lists in-frame clones only, not all of them. The table lists about 69,000 clones, more than 75% of them singletons. The germline CDR1 and CDR2 sequences are SGHRS and YFSETQ. The CDR3 loop spans 13 amino acids. Trimming left V 4 bases short and J 7 bases short, with 14 bases between. Findings and caveats of the study: Also showing low normalized T-cell clonal expansion were some of the nonresponders.

Remarks on this clone: Its specificity is not known.

The sequencing used CD4+ or CD8+ T cells sorted from blood, collected in a trial of the OX40 agonist ivuxolimab. This chain joins TRBV5-1 and TRBJ1-2; no reliable D call. This clonotype originated in an adult with an advanced solid tumor such as melanoma, head and neck, liver or kidney cancer. CDR3 residues: CASSVDGSGGYTF. The CDR3, as DNA: TGCGCCAGCAGCGTGGACGGAAGCGGTGGCTACACCTTC. Full variable domain (outside the CDR3, taken from reference TRBV5-1 and TRBJ1-2): KAGVTQTPRYLIKTRGQQVTLSCSPISGHRSVSWYQQTPGQGLQFLFEYFSETQRNKGNFPGRFSGRQFSNSRSEMNVSTLELGDSALYLCASSVDGSGGYTFGSGTRLTVV.